These 5 T cell receptor beta chains came from one sample sequenced in a study of T cell responses to AZD1222 COVID-19 vaccine. Clones were read by immunoSEQ multiplex PCR, and TCRdb kept only the in-frame ones, dropping some. The sample lists about 120,000 clones, 90% to 95% occurring once. The specimen comprised peripheral blood, sampled on day 0 of AZD1222 vaccination. Receptors originate from an adult in good health.

The genes are TRBV19 and TRBJ2-1, with a weak D call TRBD2 (6 bases). In germline, CDR1 is LNHDA, CDR2 SQIVND (reference sequence). V was trimmed by 2 bases and J by 5 bases, leaving 10 bases between them. The CDR3 runs to 14 residues. The chain's CDR3 is CASSILRDNNEQFF. CDR3 bases: TGTGCCAGTAGTATACTGCGGGATAACAATGAGCAGTTCTTC.

The chain joins TRBV30 to TRBJ2-3; D ambiguous. This CDR3 is 13 amino acids long. V lost 3 bases to trimming and J lost 7 bases, with 14 bases between them. Germline V CDR1 and CDR2: GTSNPN, SVGIG (reference sequence). The CDR3 bases are TGTGCCTGGAGGAGAGAAGGGTCTTATACGCAGTATTTT. It codes for CAWRREGSYTQYF.

The chain combines TRBV6-1 with TRBJ2-7; no definite D call. Trimming removed 3 bases at V and 1 base at J, with 10 bases between. CDR1 and CDR2 (germline): MNHNS, SASEGT. The CDR3 runs 14 residues. As DNA, the CDR3 is TGTGCCAGCAGTGAGTTCTGGGTGTCCTACGAGCAGTACTTC. Its translation is CASSEFWVSYEQYF.

The rearrangement links TRBV6-5 to TRBJ2-1; 9 bases line up with TRBD2. The germline V gene encodes CDR1 MNHEY and CDR2 SVGAGI. J was trimmed by 9 bases and V by 0 bases; bases with no gene match: 9. The CDR3 totals 16 residues. CDR3: CASSYSGWASGTEQFF. The CDR3 DNA reads TGTGCCAGCAGTTACTCCGGGTGGGCTAGCGGGACTGAGCAGTTCTTC.

The rearrangement links TRBV27 to TRBJ2-1, with 10 bases matching TRBD2. The V gene's germline CDR1 is MNHEY and CDR2 SMNVEV (reference sequence). The CDR3 loop spans 16 amino acids. The V segment lost 1 base and the J segment 6 bases; nucleotides outside the gene matches: 6. The CDR3 nucleotides are TGTGCCAGCAGTTTATTGTTGGCTAGCGGGAGCAATGAGCAGTTCTTC. Translation gives CASSLLLASGSNEQFF.